This T cell receptor beta chain was recovered during a study of identical twins. Study-wide findings and caveats: Models underpredicted monozygotic twin sharing of out-of-frame TCR alpha. For out-of-frame alpha sequences shared by twins, low generation probability was in excess.

Healthy Caucasians supplied all donations. A universal primer binding site was introduced by template switching. The final cDNA contained unique molecular identifiers. Via MiXCR, TCRdb re-called the 5' RACE reads, giving one row per CDR3 protein. Seen here are approximately 220,000 distinct CDR3 sequences, roughly 10% observed once, and the top ten hold 5.1%. In this sample, this clonotype turned up many times. Antigen: not known. V shed 2 bases, J shed 5 bases, and the junction held 7 bases outside the gene matches. The CDR3 is 15 amino acids. This receptor was identified in a woman between 18 and 29 years old in good health. Sequenced material: memory (CD45RO+) T cells sorted from blood. The V and J genes are TRBV12-3 or TRBV12-4 and TRBJ2-7, with 9 bases identical to TRBD1. The CDR3 DNA reads as TGTGCCAGCAGTTTAACGGGACAGGGAACTAACGAGCAGTACTTC. This sequence encodes CASSLTGQGTNEQYF.